A single sample gave rise to the 19 T cell receptor beta chains below, sequenced in a study of control samples from healthy donors and cancer patients. Libraries were prepared by immunoSEQ multiplex PCR; TCRdb keeps only in-frame clonotypes and omits some of them. Here the sample spans roughly 370,000 clones, 90% being singletons. Sequenced input: PBMCs. These receptors were taken from a man aged 40-49 years with head and neck cancer.

The chain links TRBV5-1 to TRBJ2-3; 11 bases map to TRBD2. The CDR3 is made up of 16 amino acids. Per the germline V gene, CDR1 is SGHRS and CDR2 is YFSETQ. V was clipped by 1 base and J by 2 bases; unmatched bases: 3. This CDR3 reads CASSLSTSGDTDTQYF. The DNA of the CDR3 is TGCGCCAGCAGCTTGTCGACTAGCGGGGACACAGATACGCAGTATTTT.

The CDR3 loop reads CASSQVPGANVLTF. For the CDR3, the DNA is TGTGCCAGCAGCCAGGTTCCTGGGGCCAACGTCCTGACTTTC. V and J are TRBV3-1 (or the pseudogene TRBV3-2) and TRBJ2-6; D gene uncertain. This CDR3 region has 14 residues. Germline values: CDR1 LGHDT, CDR2 YNNKEL (reference sequence). Trimming took 3 bases from V and 2 from J, leaving 5 bases between them.

This chain connects TRBV5-1 to TRBJ2-2; D is undetermined. The germline V and J ends were trimmed by 6 bases and 6 bases, with 12 bases remaining between them. The CDR3 runs 13 residues. The V gene's germline CDR1 is SGHRS and CDR2 YFSETQ. As DNA, the CDR3 is TGCGCCAGCACCCATCGTGGCGCCGGGGAGCTGTTTTTT. Residues: CASTHRGAGELFF.

In this sample, this clone turned up once. V gene TRBV6-4 combines with J gene TRBJ2-1, with 7 bases identical to TRBD2. The CDR3 has 14 amino acids. V trimming: 4 bases; J trimming: 10 bases; junction bases outside the gene matches: 10. The germline V gene encodes CDR1 MRHNA and CDR2 SNTAGT. The CDR3 sequence: CASSGASGLGEQFF. CDR3 sequence (DNA): TGTGCCAGCAGTGGGGCTAGCGGCCTTGGGGAGCAGTTCTTC.

V gene TRBV4-3 combines with J gene TRBJ1-5; 12 bases are a match to TRBD1. V lost 3 bases to trimming and J lost 5 bases; unmatched junction nucleotides: 2. The CDR3 has 15 residues. The germline gives CDR1 LGHNA, CDR2 YSLEER. The CDR3 loop reads CASSHGTGGHQPQHF. The CDR3 bases are TGCGCCAGCAGCCATGGGACAGGGGGCCATCAGCCCCAGCATTTT.

This clone was seen more than once but under ten times. The genes are TRBV11-3 and TRBJ1-3, with 8 nucleotides matching TRBD1. The CDR3 is made up of 14 amino acids. CDR1 is SGHNT, CDR2 YENEEA, per germline. V shed 3 bases and J 3 bases; nucleotides not matched to a gene: 1. CDR3 protein: CASSLTGVGNTIYF. The CDR3 DNA reads as TGTGCCAGCAGCTTGACAGGGGTTGGAAACACCATATATTTT.

The V and J genes are TRBV28 and TRBJ2-7; D remains ambiguous. This CDR3 comprises 13 residues. The V gene lost 10 bases and the J gene lost 0 bases, with 13 bases spanning the gap. The germline gives CDR1 MDHEN, CDR2 SYDVKM. CDR3 DNA sequence: TGTGCCACCAGGCTCGGGTTCTCCTACGAGCAGTACTTC. It encodes CATRLGFSYEQYF.

V gene TRBV9 combines with J gene TRBJ2-1; 8 bases align to TRBD2. Germline V gives CDR1 SGDLS, CDR2 YYNGEE. The CDR3 is 16 amino acids. V lost 0 bases and J lost 7; bases outside the gene matches: 9. The CDR3 coding sequence is TGTGCCAGCAGCGTAGGAACAGCGGGAGTTATGAATGAGCAGTTCTTC. Translation: CASSVGTAGVMNEQFF.

The chain combines TRBV7-9 with TRBJ2-2; D remains ambiguous. The germline gives CDR1 SEHNR, CDR2 FQNEAQ (reference sequence). The CDR3 is made up of 14 amino acids. Trimming cost V 1 base and J 6 bases, with 9 bases left between them. The chain's CDR3 is CASSLGFSAGELFF. CDR3 nucleotide sequence: TGTGCCAGCAGCTTAGGTTTCTCAGCCGGGGAGCTGTTTTTT.

The chain is built from TRBV18 and TRBJ2-7; TRBD1 matches 10 bases. Trimming at V came to 3 bases and at J to 3 bases, leaving 5 bases not matched to a gene. In germline, CDR1 is KGHSH, CDR2 LQKENI. This CDR3 has 15 amino acids. CDR3 amino acids: CASSPGTGDLYEQYF. DNA for the CDR3: TGTGCCAGCTCACCGGGGACAGGGGATCTCTACGAGCAGTACTTC.

This clone occurred a few times. V gene TRBV5-4 combines with J gene TRBJ2-5; D may be TRBD2 (5 bases). The CDR3 contains 13 residues. The germline CDR1 and CDR2 sequences are SGHNT and YYREEE (reference sequence). The ends were cut back, 2 bases at V and 3 bases at J, with 8 bases in the middle. In DNA form, the CDR3 reads TGTGCCAGCAGCTTAGGGAGAGAAGAGACCCAGTACTTC. This sequence encodes CASSLGREETQYF. The entire variable domain, with the rest obtained from reference TRBV5-4 and TRBJ2-5, is as follows: ETGVTQSPTHLIKTRGQQVTLRCSSQSGHNTVSWYQQALGQGPQFIFQYYREEENGRGNFPPRFSGLQFPNYSSELNVNALELDDSALYLCASSLGREETQYFGPGTRLLVL.

J is TRBJ2-7 and V is TRBV6-2 or TRBV6-3, with D possibly TRBD1 on 6 matching bases. Between the trimmed V and J ends, which lost 4 bases and 1 base, there was a span of 8 bases. The CDR3 consists of 13 residues. The germline V gene encodes CDR1 MNHEY and CDR2 SVGEGT. This CDR3 reads CASSSGQSYEQYF. In DNA form, the CDR3 reads TGTGCCAGCAGTTCGGGACAATCCTACGAGCAGTACTTC.

The rearrangement links TRBV6-2 or TRBV6-3 to TRBJ1-5; 9 nucleotides line up with TRBD1. The junction had 9 bases not matched to a gene; V was cut back by 2 bases and J by 7 bases. The germline gives CDR1 MNHEY, CDR2 SVGEGT. The CDR3 spans 16 residues. For the CDR3, the DNA is TGTGCCAGCAGTTACGCCTCAGCCGACAGGGGGCAGCCCCAGCATTTT. It specifies CASSYASADRGQPQHF.

The V and J genes are TRBV6-5 and TRBJ2-5, with D possibly matching TRBD2 (7 bases). Germline CDR1 MNHEY, CDR2 SVGAGI. This CDR3 region has 14 residues. The V end lost 6 bases, the J end lost 4 bases, and 15 bases lay between the germline ends. DNA of the CDR3: TGTGCCAGCAGGGGATACAGGGAGGGAGAGACCCAGTACTTC. Translating gives CASRGYREGETQYF.

CDR3 region: CASRVATGDTGELFF. The CDR3 coding sequence is TGTGCCAGCAGGGTCGCGACCGGGGACACCGGGGAGCTGTTTTTT. The rearrangement links TRBV5-4 to TRBJ2-2; the D gene is possibly TRBD2 (5 bases). Between the trimmed V and J ends, which lost 5 bases and 3 bases, there was a span of 14 bases. The CDR3 has 15 residues. Germline V gene data show CDR1 as SGHNT and CDR2 as YYREEE (reference sequence).

This clone was observed once. The rearrangement joins TRBV30 to TRBJ1-5; D gene uncertain. The CDR3 is 14 residues long. The germline CDR1 and CDR2 sequences are GTSNPN and SVGIG (reference sequence). Between the trimmed V and J ends, which lost 4 bases and 2 bases, there was a span of 12 bases. The CDR3 DNA sequence: TGTGCCTGGACTAGCGTTGGTCGCAATCAGCCCCAGCATTTT. Protein product: CAWTSVGRNQPQHF.

The rearrangement links TRBV6-1 to TRBJ1-5, with D uncertain. The CDR3 totals 15 residues. Trimming removed 2 bases from V and 5 bases from J, with 13 bases in between. Per germline, CDR1 MNHNS and CDR2 SASEGT. The CDR3 loop reads CASSESEVRHQPQHF. CDR3 in DNA: TGTGCCAGCAGTGAATCTGAGGTTCGGCATCAGCCCCAGCATTTT.

This clone was counted between two and nine times. This chain joins TRBV28 and TRBJ2-7; 7 bases line up with TRBD1. The CDR3 is 15 amino acids. Germline V gene lookup returns CDR1 MDHEN and CDR2 SYDVKM. V lost 1 base, J lost 0 bases, and 3 bases stayed unmatched. Here the CDR3 reads CASSLLGQSSYEQYF. The DNA of the CDR3 is TGTGCCAGCAGTTTATTGGGACAGTCCTCCTACGAGCAGTACTTC.

The chain employs TRBV20-1 and TRBJ2-3, with 10 nucleotides matching TRBD2. CDR1 is DFQATT, CDR2 SNEGSKA, per germline (reference sequence). V lost 3 bases and J lost 4; bases outside the gene matches: 4. This CDR3 spans 14 amino acids. The DNA of the CDR3 is TGCAGTGCTAGTACTAGCGGGAATGCAGATACGCAGTATTTT. Encoded protein: CSASTSGNADTQYF.